The 30 T cell receptor beta chains below were found in one sample sequenced in a study of breast tumors, draining lymph nodes, adjacent tissues. TCRdb re-derived calls from the multiplex PCR reads in MiXCR, one entry per CDR3 protein. The sample carries 15,000 or so distinct CDR3 sequences, around 47% recorded once. Sample: tumor-adjacent breast tissue. All receptors derive from a female donor with breast cancer. Some clones in this sample may be carry-over from other donors' samples.

This chain connects TRBV7-6 to TRBJ2-7; 14 nucleotides align to TRBD2. The CDR3 extends over 14 amino acids. Germline trimming cut 5 bases from V and 6 bases from J; bases unmatched to any gene: 3. CDR1 and CDR2 (germline): SGHVS, FNYEAQ. The CDR3 bases are TGTGCCAGCAGCGCCGGGACTAGCGGGAGCGAGCAGTACTTC. Translated, it gives CASSAGTSGSEQYF. The whole variable domain, filled in from reference TRBV7-6 and TRBJ2-7, reads GAGVSQSPRYKVTKRGQDVALRCDPISGHVSLYWYRQALGQGPEFLTYFNYEAQQDKSGLPNDRFSAERPEGSISTLTIQRTEQRDSAMYRCASSAGTSGSEQYFGPGTRLTVT.

The chain links TRBV19 to TRBJ1-5; a possible D gene is TRBD1 (5 bases). The CDR3 covers 13 residues. CDR1 LNHDA and CDR2 SQIVND come from the germline V gene (reference sequence). V lost 4 bases to trimming and J lost 6 bases, with 10 bases between them. The CDR3 region has the DNA TGTGCCAGTAGTACTCAGGGAGGTCAGCCCCAGCATTTT. Protein product: CASSTQGGQPQHF.

This clonotype appeared many times. The CDR3 coding sequence is TGCGCCAGCAGCTTGGAGACAGGAAATGGGGCCGGGGAGCTGTTTTTT. It yields the protein CASSLETGNGAGELFF. V gene TRBV5-1 combines with J gene TRBJ2-2; D possibly corresponds to TRBD1 (6 bases). The V end was cut by 0 bases, the J end by 6 bases, with 15 bases between. From germline, CDR1 is SGHRS and CDR2 YFSETQ. The CDR3 covers 16 residues.

Regarding this clonotype: A read error may account for a junction end that differs from germline. The chain recombines TRBV10-3 with TRBJ2-1; 13 bases match TRBD2. Germline loops: CDR1 ENHRY, CDR2 SYGVKD. There are 14 residues in the CDR3. CDR3 loop: CATHGLAGVNEQIF. CDR3 nucleotides: TGCGCTACACACGGACTAGCGGGAGTAAATGAGCAGATCTTC.

This chain uses TRBV20-1 with TRBJ2-7; TRBD2 might be the D (7 bases). CDR1 and CDR2 (germline): DFQATT, SNEGSKA (reference sequence). CDR3 length: 14 amino acids. V was pared by 0 bases and J by 5 bases, with 14 bases between. The CDR3 bases are TGCAGTGCTAGAGAGGGGGGGGGGCTCAACGAGCAGTACTTC. This encodes CSAREGGGLNEQYF.

In this sample, this clonotype turned up many times. Just one base apart from a much larger clone, this may be a read error. CDR3 sequence reads: CASSFSRYERYF. The CDR3 DNA is TGTGCCAGCAGTTTTAGTAGATACGAGCGGTACTTC. The chain is built from TRBV28 and TRBJ2-7, with D unclear. CDR3 size: 12 residues. CDR1 and CDR2 from the germline V gene are MDHEN and SYDVKM.

The chain links TRBV25-1 to TRBJ1-2, with TRBD1 as a possible D gene (6 bases). Germline V gives CDR1 MGHDK, CDR2 SYGVNS. V was pared by 2 bases and J by 3 bases, with 7 bases between. The CDR3 sequence is 13 residues long. This chain's CDR3 is CASSEGTYYGYTF. The CDR3 coding sequence is TGTGCCAGCAGTGAAGGGACATACTATGGCTACACCTTC.

This clonotype appeared many times. This chain uses TRBV4-1 with TRBJ1-4, with TRBD1 as a possible D gene (6 bases). Germline V gene sequence: CDR1 MGHRA, CDR2 YSYEKL. V was shortened by 4 bases and J by 0 bases, with 12 bases between the two germline ends. There are 16 residues in the CDR3. The CDR3 is CASSRTAYATNEKLFF. The CDR3 DNA is TGCGCCAGCAGCCGGACAGCCTATGCAACTAATGAAAAACTGTTTTTT.

This clonotype was counted many times. It is unclear where the CDR3 begins or ends on the DNA, so no DNA is shown, and the CDR3 is as TCRdb lists it. This sequence joins TRBV7-9 and TRBJ2-1; the table's D call TRBD2 went unverified against the DNA. The length of the CDR3 is 21 amino acids, counting both ends. Germline V lookup: CDR1 SEHNR, CDR2 FQNEAQ (reference sequence). The CDR3 protein is CASSFYICSAMWTSGRNEQFF.

The chain has TRBV7-2 and TRBJ2-1; TRBD2 agrees at 8 bases. V gave up 5 bases and J gave up 13 bases; unmatched junction bases: 13. The CDR3 is 14 amino acids. From germline, CDR1 is SGHTA and CDR2 FQGNSA. The CDR3 DNA is TGTGCCAGCAGCGGAGGGATAGCGGGGTACCTACAGTTCTTC. Protein sequence: CASSGGIAGYLQFF.

The genes are TRBV5-1 and TRBJ1-4, with D uncertain. Germline CDR1 reads SGHRS; CDR2 reads YFSETQ. V gave up 0 bases and J gave up 0 bases, with 6 bases separating them. The CDR3 has 15 residues. The CDR3 reads CASSLVGTTNEKLFF. CDR3 DNA: TGCGCCAGCAGCTTGGTCGGGACAACTAATGAAAAACTGTTTTTT. Variable domain in full (rest from reference TRBV5-1 and TRBJ1-4): KAGVTQTPRYLIKTRGQQVTLSCSPISGHRSVSWYQQTPGQGLQFLFEYFSETQRNKGNFPGRFSGRQFSNSRSEMNVSTLELGDSALYLCASSLVGTTNEKLFFGSGTQLSVL.

Many counts were recorded for this clonotype. A much larger clone lies one base from this, so it may be a read error. This chain uses TRBV6-5 with TRBJ2-7; 7 bases align to TRBD2. V shed 6 bases, J shed 4 bases, and the junction held 3 bases outside the gene matches. Per germline, CDR1 MNHEY and CDR2 SVGAGI. The CDR3 length is 12 residues. DNA of the CDR3: TGTGCCAGCAGGCGGACTAGATACGAGCAGTACTTC. It encodes CASRRTRYEQYF.

V gene TRBV14 combines with J gene TRBJ1-4; 9 bases fit TRBD1. This CDR3 has 14 amino acids. The germline V gene encodes CDR1 SGHDN and CDR2 FVKESK. The trim removed 3 bases at V and 11 bases at J, leaving 7 bases unmatched. The CDR3 spells CASSHVGQGGKLFF. CDR3 nucleotides: TGTGCCAGCAGCCACGTGGGACAGGGTGGTAAACTGTTTTTT.

This clonotype was observed at least ten times. The chain uses TRBV20-1 and TRBJ2-1, with 9 bases aligning to TRBD1. This CDR3 comprises 16 residues. Germline CDR1 reads DFQATT; CDR2 reads SNEGSKA (reference sequence). The junction had 6 bases not matched to a gene; V was cut back by 0 bases and J by 3 bases. The CDR3 DNA sequence: TGCAGTGCTAGAGACCAGACAGGGGGGCACTACAATGAGCAGTTCTTC. It is translated as CSARDQTGGHYNEQFF.

At least ten counts were recorded for this clonotype. A single base separates this from a much larger clone, so it may be a read error. CDR3 protein: CSARVSDARATQYF. CDR3 DNA: TGCAGTGCTAGAGTGTCCGACGCCAGAGCGACCCAGTACTTC. The chain joins TRBV20-1 to TRBJ2-5; D is undetermined. This CDR3 is built from 14 residues. Germline CDR1 and CDR2: DFQATT and SNEGSKA (reference sequence). The V gene lost 1 base and the J gene lost 7 bases, with 16 bases spanning the gap.

As DNA, the CDR3 is TGCAGTGCTTCCCAGACAGATACGCAGTATTTT. It yields the protein CSASQTDTQYF. V and J are TRBV20-1 and TRBJ2-3; no clear D. The CDR3 is 11 amino acids. V was pared by 5 bases and J by 3 bases, with 6 bases between. Germline V lookup: CDR1 DFQATT, CDR2 SNEGSKA (reference sequence).

This clonotype was seen repeatedly, ten times or more. The junction and the germline gene differ at one end; a read error may be behind it. This chain links TRBV12-3 or TRBV12-4 with TRBJ2-1; TRBD2 matches 8 bases. The CDR3 runs to 14 residues. For the CDR3, the DNA is TGTGCCAGCAGTTTCGCCCCGAAGGCGGGGGGAGGACTCTTC. Translated, it gives CASSFAPKAGGGLF.

The chain uses TRBV27 and TRBJ1-2; D gene unclear. The CDR3 sequence is 16 residues long. Trimming pared 0 bases from V and 6 bases from J, leaving 17 bases between. Germline CDR1 is MNHEY and CDR2 is SMNVEV (reference sequence). CDR3 sequence (DNA): TGTGCCAGCAGTTTATCGGCAGACCCTCAGTGGGATGGCTACACCTTC. It translates to CASSLSADPQWDGYTF.

There are many counts of this clonotype. The junction differs from germline at one of its ends, possibly a read error. This chain connects TRBV9 to TRBJ2-5; D is possibly TRBD1 (6 bases). Germline V gene lookup returns CDR1 SGDLS and CDR2 YYNGEE. The CDR3 length is 14 residues. CDR3 coding DNA: TGTGCCAGCAGCGTACAGGGGACGCAAGAGACCCAGTCCTTC. It encodes CASSVQGTQETQSF.

As to this clonotype: The junction and the germline gene differ at one end; a read error may be behind it. The chain links TRBV12-3 or TRBV12-4 to TRBJ1-2; D unresolved. The CDR3 extends over 13 amino acids. The CDR3 DNA reads TGTGCCGGCAGTTTAAAAGCCAACTACAGCTACACCTTC. It yields the protein CAGSLKANYSYTF.

V and J are TRBV3-1 and TRBJ2-7; D not resolved. Germline V gene lookup returns CDR1 LGHDT and CDR2 YNNKEL (reference sequence). This CDR3 contains 12 residues. V lost 5 bases, J lost 4 bases, and 9 bases lay in between. The CDR3 DNA follows: TGTGCCAGCAGCTCCGCCCATTACGAGCAGTACTTC. Protein product: CASSSAHYEQYF.

This rearrangement joins TRBV19 to TRBJ2-1, with D possibly being TRBD2 (5 bases). This CDR3 has 14 residues. The germline V gene encodes CDR1 LNHDA and CDR2 SQIVND (reference sequence). V gave up 3 bases and J gave up 6 bases, with 12 bases separating them. In DNA form, the CDR3 reads TGTGCCAGTAGTATGGTAGCGCTAAGCAATGAGCAGTTCTTC. It specifies CASSMVALSNEQFF.

This clonotype qualifies as medium-sized (0.01 to 0.1%). This chain joins TRBV19 and TRBJ2-7, with D possibly TRBD2 on 5 matching bases. CDR1 is LNHDA, CDR2 SQIVND, per germline (reference sequence). V lost 1 base and J 0 bases, leaving 7 bases between the germline ends. CDR3 length: 14 residues. The CDR3 DNA sequence: TGTGCCAGTAGTATAGGGAGCGGCTCCTACGAGCAGTACTTC. Translated, it gives CASSIGSGSYEQYF.

This clonotype was seen ten or more times. This clone may be a read error of a much larger clone one base away. Likely a read error: the CDR3 ends without its conserved phenylalanine or tryptophan. The rearrangement joins TRBV19 to TRBJ2-7; 7 bases fit TRBD2. V trimming: 7 bases; J trimming: 0 bases; junction bases outside the gene matches: 12. The CDR3 contains 16 residues. CDR1 is LNHDA and CDR2 is SQIVND in the germline V gene (reference sequence). The CDR3 is CASNNIGSSGSYEQYS. The CDR3 DNA is TGTGCCAGTAACAACATAGGGTCTAGCGGCTCCTACGAGCAGTACTCC.

The DNA of the CDR3 is TGTGCCTGTGATCCGAGCTCCTATAATTCACCCCTCCACTTT. This gives the protein CACDPSSYNSPLHF. The J gene is TRBJ1-6, the V gene TRBV30; unclear D gene. The CDR3 is 14 amino acids. Trimming removed 6 bases at V and 0 bases at J, with 9 bases between. In germline, CDR1 is GTSNPN, CDR2 SVGIG (reference sequence).

The rearrangement uses TRBV7-2 and TRBJ2-3, with no clear D. V lost 5 bases, J lost 4 bases, and 7 bases lay in between. CDR1 is SGHTA and CDR2 is FQGNSA in the germline V gene. This CDR3 is 12 amino acids long. CDR3 region: CASSLAADTQYF. Written as DNA, the CDR3 is TGTGCCAGCAGCCTTGCAGCAGATACGCAGTATTTT.

In DNA form, the CDR3 reads TGTGCCAGCACCAGGACAGTCAATAGCAATCAGCCCCAGCATTTT. Its translation: CASTRTVNSNQPQHF. This chain links TRBV6-1 with TRBJ1-5, with a weak D call TRBD1 (6 bases). Germline CDR1 MNHNS, CDR2 SASEGT. Trimming stripped 7 bases from V and 0 bases from J, with 13 bases between. This CDR3 spans 15 amino acids.

Within the sample, this clonotype is medium-sized (0.01 to 0.1%). The chain links TRBV7-6 to TRBJ1-4, with D unclear. The CDR3 has 16 residues. The ends were cut back, 1 base at V and 6 bases at J, with 15 bases in the middle. Germline-derived CDR1 and CDR2 are SGHVS and FNYEAQ. The CDR3 DNA is TGTGCCAGCAGCTTAGAACTCCGGGGTGCGGATGAAAAACTGTTTTTT. It is translated as CASSLELRGADEKLFF. The variable domain in full, completed from reference TRBV7-6 and TRBJ1-4, reads GAGVSQSPRYKVTKRGQDVALRCDPISGHVSLYWYRQALGQGPEFLTYFNYEAQQDKSGLPNDRFSAERPEGSISTLTIQRTEQRDSAMYRCASSLELRGADEKLFFGSGTQLSVL.

This clonotype is medium-sized. The chain employs TRBV30 and TRBJ1-2; D gene uncertain. V was cut by 3 bases and J by 10 bases, with 15 bases left in between. This CDR3 comprises 12 residues. Germline CDR1 GTSNPN, CDR2 SVGIG (reference sequence). CDR3: CAWSTSGGFYTF. CDR3 in DNA: TGTGCCTGGAGCACCTCGGGTGGGTTCTACACCTTC.

The V gene is TRBV5-4, the J gene TRBJ2-7; no clear D gene. This CDR3 is built from 14 residues. Per the germline V gene, CDR1 is SGHNT and CDR2 is YYREEE (reference sequence). V was trimmed by 0 bases and J by 2 bases, leaving 9 bases between them. The CDR3 protein is CASSLGSVPYEQYF. In DNA form, the CDR3 reads TGTGCCAGCAGCTTGGGCTCAGTTCCCTACGAGCAGTACTTC.